This record concerns one T cell receptor (beta chain) sequence. Its antigen is still unknown. Base qualities are missing; no much larger clone stands one base away. From cysteine to phenylalanine, the CDR3 is 17 amino acids long. Only the CDR3 part of the read is kept: 51 bases, read in frame from the first base. The V end gives up 4 bases and the J end 4 bases, leaving 8 bases in the junction not matched to a gene. From a lookup of the germline V gene, CDR1 and CDR2 are LGHNA and YNFKEQ. These data originate in a study of identifying expanded T cells in peripheral blood (dated by TCRdb to about 2019). Notes on the research overall: Technical replicates were generated by sequencing separate aliquots of the same genomic DNA pool, and four replicates were compared pairwise. Study-wide findings and limitations: Between technical replicates the binomial model flagged around 1.3 differentially abundant clones, whereas over about 2 weeks the binomial model flagged about 16.4 and over roughly four weeks around 18. It was expected by the authors that biological variance in healthy repertoires might increase further over much longer intervals, such as months to years. Across all healthy donors, variance in clone template counts between approximately two-week samples was found to increase significantly with total template count. Both the number of clones called differentially abundant and the false-positive rate were significantly reduced by the beta-binomial model across all healthy-donor time intervals.

During the collection period, no immune events, such as infections, were documented for the healthy donors. To calibrate time-dependent variance in a beta-binomial model of T-cell clone differential abundance, blood repertoires from healthy donors were used as a training cohort. The training cohort was composed of roughly 10 healthy donors, 3 female and 7 male. An age range of roughly 25 to 65 years, with an average of around 42 years, was recorded for the donors. Obtained from a commercial supplier, whole blood was collected from each healthy donor at three time points set around 13 days apart. Genomic DNA was extracted from unsorted whole blood for immunosequencing. The immunoSEQ Assay, which uses bias-controlled multiplex PCR amplification of genomic DNA, was used to profile TCRbeta CDR3 regions. The study's own analysis went as follows. The absolute abundance of each unique TCRbeta CDR3 region was quantified after sequences were collapsed and filtered. Two models were used to test differential abundance: a binomial model (Fisher-equivalent) and a beta-binomial model that adds time-dependent variance fitted from healthy donors. Any clone with fewer than 5 combined templates was excluded, and a clone was called differentially abundant if its Benjamini-Hochberg FDR was below 0.01. Beta-binomial variance was modeled as a function of total template count across the two samples using the form v = (b*log(k)+a)^2. The table comes from immuneACCESS by way of TCRdb, which keeps in-frame sequences with V and J called. Part of the clones is missing from these tables; in studies checked, under half for an unresolved V gene and the rest for unknown reasons. V, J and clone size were drawn from that table, and D and trimming were deduced from the DNA. This sample gives under 100,000 clones in total; over 85% of them show up just once. The leading ten clones occupy roughly 7.3% of the sample.

The sequence was collected from a person between 18 and 75 years old in good health. The sequenced sample was blood. The chain is encoded by TRBV4-2 joined to TRBJ2-2, with TRBD2 matching 11 junction bases. The base sequence is TGTGCCAGCAGCCCCTCCGGGACTAGCGGAATCACCGGGGAGCTGTTTTTT. Translated, this gives CASSPSGTSGITGELFF.